Below are 25 T cell receptor beta chains sequenced from a single sample in a study of T cell repertoires in cytomegalovirus infection. Their antigen targets remain unknown. TCRdb re-called the reads through MiXCR, storing one row per CDR3 protein. Of 250,000 to 400,000 distinct CDR3 sequences detected, 20% to 25% appear once; the ten largest clones hold 13%. The sample was cultured PBMCs, taken from culture after CMV antigen stimulation. Source of these receptors: a human donor in good health (CMV status not recorded). Some clones in this sample may be carry-over from other donors' samples.

This clonotype was counted between two and nine times. The chain links TRBV6-2 or TRBV6-3 to TRBJ2-1, with a possible D match to TRBD2 (5 bases). Trimming shortened V by 3 bases and J by 2 bases, and 14 bases separated the two germline ends. Germline-derived CDR1 and CDR2 are MNHEY and SVGEGT. This CDR3 has 16 residues. The CDR3 sequence: CASSYDRDKTYNEQFF. For the CDR3, the DNA is TGTGCCAGCAGTTATGATCGGGATAAAACCTACAATGAGCAGTTCTTC.

The chain links TRBV7-2 to TRBJ2-7; D perhaps matches TRBD2 (6 bases). Looked up from germline, CDR1 is SGHTA and CDR2 is FQGNSA. The CDR3 loop spans 15 amino acids. V lost 0 bases and J lost 4, with 13 bases in between. The CDR3 DNA follows: TGTGCCAGCAGCTTAGCGGGAGGCCAACAATACGAGCAGTACGTC. This encodes CASSLAGGQQYEQYV.

This clonotype has more than one count but fewer than ten. The rearrangement uses TRBV10-3 and TRBJ2-3; a possible D gene is TRBD1 (6 bases). Germline values: CDR1 ENHRY, CDR2 SYGVKD. V was clipped by 6 bases and J by 4 bases, with 14 bases between them. This CDR3 region has 14 residues. This chain's CDR3 is CAIRAGDSADTQYF. The CDR3 DNA reads TGTGCCATCAGAGCAGGGGATTCCGCAGATACGCAGTATTTT.

This clonotype was observed at least ten times. This rearrangement joins TRBV7-2 to TRBJ2-3; the D gene is possibly TRBD2 (5 bases). Germline V gene data show CDR1 as SGHTA and CDR2 as FQGNSA. The V end was cut by 2 bases, the J end by 2 bases, with 11 bases between. CDR3 size: 15 residues. The CDR3 nucleotides are TGTGCCAGCAGCTTAATGACTATAGCCACAGATACGCAGTATTTT. Protein sequence: CASSLMTIATDTQYF.

The rearrangement uses TRBV11-2 and TRBJ2-1, with D perhaps given as TRBD1 or TRBD2 (7 bases each). The CDR3 extends over 13 amino acids. V lost 2 bases and J 10 bases, leaving 12 bases between the germline ends. Germline loops: CDR1 SGHAT, CDR2 FQNNGV. CDR3 coding DNA: TGTGCCAGCAGCTTACAGGGGGGAGGGGAGCAGTTCTTC. It specifies CASSLQGGGEQFF.

The J gene is TRBJ1-1, the V gene TRBV6-6; the D is unclear. The CDR3 has 12 amino acids. The V gene lost 9 bases and the J gene lost 1 base, with 9 bases spanning the gap. Germline V gene sequence: CDR1 MNHNY, CDR2 SVGAGI (reference sequence). The CDR3 DNA is TGTGCCAGTGTCCGAGCGAACACTGAAGCTTTCTTT. This gives the protein CASVRANTEAFF.

This clonotype showed up just a few times. The chain has TRBV7-8 and TRBJ2-1, with 7 bases aligning to TRBD1. After removal of 5 bases from V and 2 bases from J, the junction contained 6 bases not matched to a gene. Germline V gene lookup returns CDR1 SGHVS and CDR2 FQNEAQ. The CDR3 is 15 amino acids. The DNA of the CDR3 is TGTGCCAGCAGCCCAACCGGGACAGCCTACAATGAGCAGTTCTTC. Translating it yields CASSPTGTAYNEQFF.

The V gene is TRBV6-1, the J gene TRBJ2-3, with a possible D match to TRBD1 (5 bases). The CDR3 totals 16 residues. Germline loops: CDR1 MNHNS, CDR2 SASEGT. The V end lost 5 bases, the J end lost 1 base, and 16 bases lay between the germline ends. In DNA, the CDR3 is TGTGCCAGCAGTTACCCCCAGGGTAGGGGCACAGATACGCAGTATTTT. It specifies CASSYPQGRGTDTQYF.

For this clonotype: In this CDR3 the conserved last residue, phenylalanine or tryptophan, is missing, so a read error is likely. The V and J genes are TRBV6-5 and TRBJ2-1, with 10 nucleotides matching TRBD2. The CDR3 totals 15 residues. Germline V gene lookup returns CDR1 MNHEY and CDR2 SVGAGI. After removal of 5 bases from V and 4 bases from J, the junction contained 5 bases not matched to a gene. The CDR3 spells CASSPQTSGYNEQFY. The CDR3 DNA follows: TGTGCCAGCAGTCCGCAGACTAGCGGGTACAATGAGCAGTTCTAC.

This clonotype was observed a few times. The chain links TRBV11-2 to TRBJ2-1, with D maybe TRBD2 (6 bases). This CDR3 has 17 residues. Germline assignment: CDR1 SGHAT and CDR2 FQNNGV. With 2 bases removed from V and 0 bases from J, the gap between germline ends came to 14 bases. DNA for the CDR3: TGTGCCAGCAGCTTATTTGGAGGGAGGCCCTCCTACAATGAGCAGTTCTTC. Translation gives CASSLFGGRPSYNEQFF.

This clonotype was counted between two and nine times. V is TRBV19 and J is TRBJ1-2; TRBD1 might be the D (6 bases). The CDR3 is 16 residues long. CDR1 LNHDA and CDR2 SQIVND come from the germline V gene (reference sequence). V was cut by 4 bases and J by 2 bases, with 17 bases left in between. This CDR3 is CASSRLGATANYGYTF. The CDR3 nucleotides are TGTGCCAGTAGTAGACTGGGGGCGACAGCCAACTATGGCTACACCTTC.

V usage is TRBV28 and J usage is TRBJ2-7, with 10 bases that match TRBD1. V trimming: 4 bases; J trimming: 4 bases; junction bases outside the gene matches: 4. Germline loops: CDR1 MDHEN, CDR2 SYDVKM. This CDR3 has 14 amino acids. Here the CDR3 DNA reads TGTGCCAGCAGTTCGGACAGGGGGAGGTACGAGCAGTACTTC. Its protein is CASSSDRGRYEQYF.

The chain is built from TRBV7-2 and TRBJ2-4; 15 nucleotides match TRBD2. This CDR3 is 16 amino acids long. V trimming: 3 bases; J trimming: 7 bases; junction bases outside the gene matches: 4. CDR1 is SGHTA, CDR2 FQGNSA, per germline. The CDR3 coding sequence is TGTGCCAGCAGCTTTCCCGGACTAGCGGGAGGGAACATTCAGTACTTC. Amino acid sequence: CASSFPGLAGGNIQYF. The full variable domain, in which reference TRBV7-2 and TRBJ2-4 provide the parts outside the CDR3, is GAGVSQSPSNKVTEKGKDVELRCDPISGHTALYWYRQSLGQGLEFLIYFQGNSAPDKSGLPSDRFSAERTGGSVSTLTIQRTQQEDSAVYLCASSFPGLAGGNIQYFGAGTRLSVL.

This clonotype was counted ten times or more. The rearrangement links TRBV7-2 to TRBJ2-7; D unclear. V gave up 5 bases and J gave up 5 bases, with 7 bases separating them. Germline CDR1 is SGHTA and CDR2 is FQGNSA. CDR3 length: 11 amino acids. In DNA, the CDR3 is TGTGCCAGCAGCCTCGAGAACGAGCAGTACTTC. It encodes CASSLENEQYF.

At least ten counts were recorded for this clonotype. The gene calls are TRBV7-2 and TRBJ2-5; 7 bases are shared with TRBD1. V shed 5 bases, J shed 1 base, and the junction held 4 bases outside the gene matches. The CDR3 contains 14 residues. Germline-derived CDR1 and CDR2 are SGHTA and FQGNSA. CDR3 in amino acids: CASSRGTAQETQYF. In DNA, the CDR3 is TGTGCCAGCAGCCGAGGGACAGCCCAAGAGACCCAGTACTTC.

J is TRBJ2-5 and V is TRBV10-1; D possibly matches TRBD1 or TRBD2 (5 bases each). V was clipped by 5 bases and J by 10 bases, with 20 bases between them. CDR3 length equals 14 residues. Germline V gives CDR1 WNHNN, CDR2 SYGVQD (reference sequence). Written as DNA, the CDR3 is TGCGCCAGCAGTTCCGGGACCGGCGGACGGAACCAGTACTTC. Protein: CASSSGTGGRNQYF.

This clonotype was seen many times. CDR3 amino acids: CASSLGGLAGRNEQFF. The CDR3 DNA reads as TGTGCCAGCAGCTTAGGAGGACTAGCGGGGAGAAATGAGCAGTTCTTC. The chain combines TRBV11-3 with TRBJ2-1; TRBD2 matches 12 bases. From germline, CDR1 is SGHNT and CDR2 YENEEA. V shed 1 base and J 7 bases; nucleotides not matched to a gene: 5. This CDR3 is 16 amino acids long.

This clonotype has a count of ten or more. The chain couples TRBV7-2 to TRBJ2-3; TRBD2 matches at 11 bases. Trimming at V came to 5 bases and at J to 7 bases, leaving 5 bases not matched to a gene. The CDR3 contains 14 residues. Germline loops: CDR1 SGHTA, CDR2 FQGNSA. CDR3 sequence: CASSTRTSGHTQYF. The CDR3 DNA reads TGTGCCAGCAGCACCAGGACTAGCGGGCATACGCAGTATTTT.

This clonotype showed up just a few times. This CDR3 is CASSVAPSGSSYNEQFF. CDR3 sequence (DNA): TGTGCCAGCAGCGTAGCCCCTAGCGGGAGCTCCTACAATGAGCAGTTCTTC. The gene calls are TRBV9 and TRBJ2-1; 10 bases align to TRBD2. The germline V gene has CDR1 SGDLS and CDR2 YYNGEE. J gave up 0 bases and V 0 bases, and 3 bases lay outside the gene matches. This CDR3 has 17 amino acids.

This clonotype has more than one count but fewer than ten. This chain joins TRBV10-3 and TRBJ2-3, with D tentatively TRBD1 (7 bases). The CDR3 spans 15 residues. Between the trimmed V and J ends, which lost 7 bases and 4 bases, there was a span of 18 bases. CDR1 ENHRY and CDR2 SYGVKD come from the germline V gene. The CDR3 DNA follows: TGTGCCATCACGGAGGGGCAGGGGGGCTCAGATACGCAGTATTTT. This gives the protein CAITEGQGGSDTQYF.

The chain carries TRBV11-3 and TRBJ2-5, with a possible D match to TRBD2 (5 bases). Looked up from germline, CDR1 is SGHNT and CDR2 is YENEEA. V shed 1 base and J shed 5 bases, with 14 bases lying between them. The CDR3 has 15 amino acids. The chain's CDR3 is CASSLAVTIWETQYF. CDR3 nucleotides: TGTGCCAGCAGCTTAGCGGTGACTATCTGGGAGACCCAGTACTTC.

The chain carries TRBV6-1 and TRBJ1-4; D is possibly TRBD1 (5 bases). V lost 5 bases and J 3 bases, leaving 13 bases between the germline ends. This CDR3 has 15 amino acids. The germline CDR1 and CDR2 sequences are MNHNS and SASEGT. CDR3 residues: CASSPPGLPNEKLFF. The CDR3 nucleotides read TGTGCCAGCAGTCCCCCGGGACTCCCTAATGAAAAACTGTTTTTT.

This clonotype has just a few counts. The gene calls are TRBV19 and TRBJ2-3; 9 nucleotides match TRBD2. The CDR3 is 13 residues long. Germline V lookup: CDR1 LNHDA, CDR2 SQIVND (reference sequence). V dropped 8 bases and J dropped 5; count of bases not matched to a gene: 5. The CDR3 DNA reads TGTGCCAGTCAACTAGCGGGTTTAGATACGCAGTATTTT. It codes for CASQLAGLDTQYF. The variable domain in full, with the rest retrieved from reference TRBV19 and TRBJ2-3, is DGGITQSPKYLFRKEGQNVTLSCEQNLNHDAMYWYRQDPGQGLRLIYYSQIVNDFQKGDIAEGYSVSREKKESFPLTVTSAQKNPTAFYLCASQLAGLDTQYFGPGTRLTVL.

The J gene is TRBJ2-7, the V gene TRBV7-4; D possibly corresponds to TRBD2 (6 bases). Trimming shortened V by 2 bases and J by 6 bases, and 8 bases separated the two germline ends. There are 12 residues in the CDR3. Germline V CDR1 and CDR2: SGHVT, SQSDAQ. The CDR3 here is CASSLMGGEQYF. The DNA of the CDR3 is TGTGCCAGCAGCTTAATGGGGGGCGAGCAGTACTTC.

The chain employs TRBV11-3 and TRBJ2-7; 13 bases fit TRBD2. After removal of 6 bases from V and 6 bases from J, the junction contained 5 bases not matched to a gene. The CDR3 sequence is 14 residues long. Germline lookup yields CDR1 SGHNT and CDR2 YENEEA. Here the CDR3 reads CASSGTSGTGEQYV. The CDR3 region has the DNA TGTGCCAGCAGTGGGACTAGCGGGACTGGCGAGCAGTACGTC.